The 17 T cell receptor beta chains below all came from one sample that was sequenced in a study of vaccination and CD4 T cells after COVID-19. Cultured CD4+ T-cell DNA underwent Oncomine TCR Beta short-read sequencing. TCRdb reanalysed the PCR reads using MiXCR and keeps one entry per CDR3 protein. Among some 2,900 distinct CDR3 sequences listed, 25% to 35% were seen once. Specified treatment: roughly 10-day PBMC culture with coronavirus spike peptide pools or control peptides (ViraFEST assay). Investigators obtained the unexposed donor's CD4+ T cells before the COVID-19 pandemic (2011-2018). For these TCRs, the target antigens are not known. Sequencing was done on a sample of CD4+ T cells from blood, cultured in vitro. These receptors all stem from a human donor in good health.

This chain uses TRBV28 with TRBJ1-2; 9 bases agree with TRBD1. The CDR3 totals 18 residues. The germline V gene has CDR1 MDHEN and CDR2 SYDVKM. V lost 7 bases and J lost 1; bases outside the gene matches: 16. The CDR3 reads CASMGTGSPRRRNYGYTF. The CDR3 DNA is TGTGCCAGCATGGGGACAGGGTCGCCTCGGCGGCGTAACTATGGCTACACCTTC.

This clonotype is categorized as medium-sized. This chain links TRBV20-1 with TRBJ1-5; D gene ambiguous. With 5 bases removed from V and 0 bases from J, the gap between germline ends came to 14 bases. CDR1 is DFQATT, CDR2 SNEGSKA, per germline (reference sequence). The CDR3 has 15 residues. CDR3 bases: TGCAGTGCTGCATTGGTCTTACATAGCAATCAGCCCCAGCATTTT. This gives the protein CSAALVLHSNQPQHF.

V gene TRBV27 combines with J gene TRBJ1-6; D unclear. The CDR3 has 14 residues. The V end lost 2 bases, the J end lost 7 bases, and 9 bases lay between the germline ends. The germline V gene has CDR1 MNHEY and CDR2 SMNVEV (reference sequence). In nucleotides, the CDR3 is TGTGCCAGCAGTTTAAGAAGGTTCAATTCACCCCTCCACTTT. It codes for CASSLRRFNSPLHF.

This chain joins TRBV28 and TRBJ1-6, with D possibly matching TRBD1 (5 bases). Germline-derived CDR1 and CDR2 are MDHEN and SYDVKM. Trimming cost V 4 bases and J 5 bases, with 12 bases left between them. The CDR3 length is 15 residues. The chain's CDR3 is CASSSPDRNNSPLHF. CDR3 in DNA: TGTGCCAGCAGTTCACCCGACAGAAATAATTCACCCCTCCACTTT.

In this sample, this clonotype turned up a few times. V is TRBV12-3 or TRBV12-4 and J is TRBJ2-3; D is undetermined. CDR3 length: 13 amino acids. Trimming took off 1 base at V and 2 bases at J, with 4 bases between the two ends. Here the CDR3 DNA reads TGTGCCAGCAGTTTAGGGGTCACAGATACGCAGTATTTT. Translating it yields CASSLGVTDTQYF.

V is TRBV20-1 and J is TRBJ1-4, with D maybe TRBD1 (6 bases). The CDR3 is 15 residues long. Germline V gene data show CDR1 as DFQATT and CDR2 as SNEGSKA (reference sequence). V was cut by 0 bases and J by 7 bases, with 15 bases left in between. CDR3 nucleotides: TGCAGTGCTAGAGATCCTCGGGGGCCGGGTGAAAAACTGTTTTTT. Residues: CSARDPRGPGEKLFF.

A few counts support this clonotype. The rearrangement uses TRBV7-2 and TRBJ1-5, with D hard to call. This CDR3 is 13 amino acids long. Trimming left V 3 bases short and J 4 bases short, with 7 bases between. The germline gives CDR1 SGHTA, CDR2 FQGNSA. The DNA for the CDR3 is TGTGCCAGCAGCTTGGGTAATAATCAGCCCCAGCATTTT. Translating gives CASSLGNNQPQHF.

The CDR3, as DNA: TGCAGTGCGAGGGTTATGAAGGAACGGAGTTTCTGGGAGACCCAGTACTTC. Translation: CSARVMKERSFWETQYF. The chain recombines TRBV20-1 with TRBJ2-5, with D possibly being TRBD2 (5 bases). The CDR3 length is 17 residues. From germline, CDR1 is DFQATT and CDR2 SNEGSKA (reference sequence). V lost 6 bases, J lost 5 bases, and 28 bases lay in between.

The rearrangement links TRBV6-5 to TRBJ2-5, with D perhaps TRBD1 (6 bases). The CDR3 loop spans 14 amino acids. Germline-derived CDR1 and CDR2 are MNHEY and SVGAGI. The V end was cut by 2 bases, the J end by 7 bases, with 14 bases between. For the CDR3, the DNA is TGTGCCAGCAGTTACCTTAACAGGGAAGGGACCCAGTACTTC. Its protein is CASSYLNREGTQYF.

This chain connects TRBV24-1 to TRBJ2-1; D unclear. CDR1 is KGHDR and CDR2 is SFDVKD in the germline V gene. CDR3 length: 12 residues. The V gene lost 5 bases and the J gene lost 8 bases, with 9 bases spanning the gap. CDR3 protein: CATSAGRHEQFF. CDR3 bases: TGTGCCACCAGTGCGGGCCGGCATGAGCAGTTCTTC.

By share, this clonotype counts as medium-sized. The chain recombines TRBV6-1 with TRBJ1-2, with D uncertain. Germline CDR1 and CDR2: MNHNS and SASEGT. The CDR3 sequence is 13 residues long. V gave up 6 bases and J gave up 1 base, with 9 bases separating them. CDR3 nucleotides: TGTGCCAGCAGCCCCGGGGTTAACTATGGCTACACCTTC. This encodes CASSPGVNYGYTF.

This CDR3 reads CSVAGDMADTQYF. The CDR3 region has the DNA TGCAGTGTGGCGGGAGATATGGCAGATACGCAGTATTTT. The V gene is TRBV20-1, the J gene TRBJ2-3, with 7 nucleotides matching TRBD2. The length of the CDR3 is 13 residues. The germline V gene encodes CDR1 DFQATT and CDR2 SNEGSKA (reference sequence). V dropped 7 bases and J dropped 4; count of bases not matched to a gene: 8.

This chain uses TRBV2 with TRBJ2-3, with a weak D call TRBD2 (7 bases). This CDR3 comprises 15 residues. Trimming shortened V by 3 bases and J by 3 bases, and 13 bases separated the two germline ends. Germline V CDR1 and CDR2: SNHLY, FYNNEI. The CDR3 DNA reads TGTGCCAGCAGTGATCCGGGGGGCCTTACAGATACGCAGTATTTT. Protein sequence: CASSDPGGLTDTQYF.

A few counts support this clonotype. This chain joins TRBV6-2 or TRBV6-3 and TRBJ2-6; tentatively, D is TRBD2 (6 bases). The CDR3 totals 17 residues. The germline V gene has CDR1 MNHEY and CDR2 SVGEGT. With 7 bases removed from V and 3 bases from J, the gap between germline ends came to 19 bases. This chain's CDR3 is CASKRPGGAGGANVLTF. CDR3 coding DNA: TGTGCCAGCAAGCGTCCGGGCGGGGCAGGTGGGGCCAACGTCCTGACTTTC.

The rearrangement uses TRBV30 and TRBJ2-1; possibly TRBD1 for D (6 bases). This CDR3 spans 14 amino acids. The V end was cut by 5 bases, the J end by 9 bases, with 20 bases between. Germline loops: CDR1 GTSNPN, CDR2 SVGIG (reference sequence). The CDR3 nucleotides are TGTGCCTGGGCTAGGGGCTTGGGGGCGAGTGAGCAGTTCTTC. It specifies CAWARGLGASEQFF.

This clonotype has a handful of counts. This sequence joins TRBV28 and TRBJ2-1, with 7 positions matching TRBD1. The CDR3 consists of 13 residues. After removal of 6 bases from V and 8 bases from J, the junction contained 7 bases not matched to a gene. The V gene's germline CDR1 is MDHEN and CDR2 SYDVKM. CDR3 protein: CASRQGSGDEQFF. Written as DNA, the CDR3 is TGTGCCAGCAGACAGGGGTCAGGGGATGAGCAGTTCTTC.

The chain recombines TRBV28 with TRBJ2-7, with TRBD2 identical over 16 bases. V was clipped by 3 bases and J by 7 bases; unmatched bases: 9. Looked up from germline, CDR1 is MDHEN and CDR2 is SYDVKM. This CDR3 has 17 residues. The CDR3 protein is CASSFWGLAGGPGEQYF. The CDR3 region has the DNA TGTGCCAGCAGTTTTTGGGGACTAGCGGGAGGGCCGGGAGAGCAGTACTTC. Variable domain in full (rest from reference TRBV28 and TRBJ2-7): DVKVTQSSRYLVKRTGEKVFLECVQDMDHENMFWYRQDPGLGLRLIYFSYDVKMKEKGDIPEGYSVSREKKERFSLILESASTNQTSMYLCASSFWGLAGGPGEQYFGPGTRLTVT.